This TCR beta chain appears in the sequencing data of a study of naive CD8 T cells in extremely preterm neonates. Deliveries were elective term cesareans at about 37-41 weeks, with no labor or membrane rupture. Assay used: immunoSEQ multiplex PCR; TCRdb lists only in-frame clones, some missing. The sample contains approximately 7,700 clones, roughly 98% of which appear only once. CDR3 length: 16 residues. Germline V lookup: CDR1 SGHDT, CDR2 YYEEEE. After removal of 4 bases from V and 2 bases from J, the junction contained 6 bases not matched to a gene. Sequenced material: naive CD8+ T cells from cord blood. The chain joins TRBV5-6 to TRBJ2-3; the match to TRBD2 covers 11 bases. This TCR was sampled from a newborn in good health. The chain's CDR3 is CASSVGLAGFTDTQYF. As DNA, the CDR3 is TGTGCCAGCAGCGTAGGACTAGCGGGCTTCACAGATACGCAGTATTTT.